What follows are 18 T cell receptor beta chains derived from one specimen sequenced in a study of Graves' ophthalmopathy and Graves' hyperthyroidism. Investigators amplified TCR beta CDR3 regions from RNA transcripts. An initial RT-PCR round employing HTBI primers preceded a second-round multiplex PCR. One entry per CDR3 protein, called by TCRdb with MiXCR from the multiplex PCR reads. The sample has about 740,000 distinct CDR3 sequences, roughly two fifths seen once. The sequencing input was peripheral blood. Receptors were obtained from an adult man with Graves' ophthalmopathy.

This clonotype was found many times. The genes are TRBV7-2 and TRBJ1-1, with D unresolved. The CDR3 sequence is 14 residues long. With 5 bases removed from V and 3 bases from J, the gap between germline ends came to 13 bases. The germline V gene encodes CDR1 SGHTA and CDR2 FQGNSA. CDR3 sequence: CASSPWHRDTEAFF. The DNA of the CDR3 is TGTGCCAGCAGCCCATGGCACCGAGACACTGAAGCTTTCTTT.

This clonotype was observed a handful of times. Germline is not matched at one junction end, which may reflect a read error. J is TRBJ1-1 and V is TRBV4-1, with a tentative D call TRBD1 (5 bases). CDR1 and CDR2 from the germline V gene are MGHRA and YSYEKL. The CDR3 has 15 amino acids. CDR3 in DNA: TGTGCCAGCAGCCCCCTCGGGACGGAGTACACTGAAGCTTTCTTT. Amino acids: CASSPLGTEYTEAFF.

This clonotype was counted at least ten times. The chain employs TRBV2 and TRBJ1-6; D call uncertain. CDR1 is SNHLY, CDR2 FYNNEI, per germline. CDR3 size: 14 residues. The germline V and J ends were trimmed by 4 bases and 3 bases, with 7 bases remaining between them. The CDR3 bases are TGTGCCAGCAGTGGACGTATCTATAATTCACCCCTCCACTTT. This codes for CASSGRIYNSPLHF.

The V and J genes are TRBV7-9 and TRBJ1-2; possibly TRBD1 for D (6 bases). With 8 bases removed from V and 0 bases from J, the gap between germline ends came to 13 bases. The germline CDR1 and CDR2 sequences are SEHNR and FQNEAQ (reference sequence). This CDR3 has 14 residues. This CDR3 is CASSGQNTNYGYTF. The CDR3 DNA follows: TGTGCCAGCTCAGGACAGAATACTAACTATGGCTACACCTTC.

This clonotype was seen many times. CDR3 amino acids: CASSETGKGNSPLHF. For the CDR3, the DNA is TGTGCCAGCAGCGAAACAGGGAAAGGAAATTCACCCCTCCACTTT. The V call is TRBV5-8, the J call TRBJ1-6; possibly TRBD1 for D (6 bases). The V end lost 4 bases, the J end lost 7 bases, and 15 bases lay between the germline ends. CDR3 length: 15 amino acids. Germline V gene sequence: CDR1 SGHTS, CDR2 YDEGEE.

This clonotype has ten or more counts. This chain connects TRBV19 to TRBJ1-2; D not resolved. The CDR3 has 11 residues. CDR1 and CDR2 (germline): LNHDA, SQIVND (reference sequence). The CDR3 loop reads CASVGVYGYTF. The CDR3 DNA follows: TGTGCGTCTGTGGGAGTTTATGGCTACACCTTC.

There are many counts of this clonotype. The rearrangement joins TRBV7-9 to TRBJ1-1, with D possibly matching TRBD1 (6 bases). Germline V gene data show CDR1 as SEHNR and CDR2 as FQNEAQ (reference sequence). The V end was cut by 5 bases, the J end by 4 bases, with 17 bases between. This CDR3 is 15 amino acids long. CDR3 nucleotide sequence: TGTGCCAGCAGCCGTACAGGGTATGACACCACTGAAGCTTTCTTT. Its translation: CASSRTGYDTTEAFF.

This clonotype was detected many times. V gene TRBV19 combines with J gene TRBJ1-5; 7 bases are shared with TRBD1. CDR1 is LNHDA and CDR2 is SQIVND in the germline V gene (reference sequence). The CDR3 totals 15 residues. V gave up 3 bases and J gave up 3 bases; unmatched junction bases: 5. CDR3 amino acids: CASSIQGQFNQPQHF. The CDR3 nucleotides read TGTGCCAGTAGTATTCAGGGACAGTTCAATCAGCCCCAGCATTTT. The complete variable domain, with remaining parts taken from reference TRBV19 and TRBJ1-5, reads DGGITQSPKYLFRKEGQNVTLSCEQNLNHDAMYWYRQDPGQGLRLIYYSQIVNDFQKGDIAEGYSVSREKKESFPLTVTSAQKNPTAFYLCASSIQGQFNQPQHFGDGTRLSIL.

This clonotype was seen repeatedly, ten times or more. The chain carries TRBV7-9 and TRBJ2-7, with D perhaps TRBD1 (5 bases). V shed 3 bases and J shed 3 bases, with 6 bases lying between them. This CDR3 has 12 amino acids. Looked up from germline, CDR1 is SEHNR and CDR2 is FQNEAQ (reference sequence). DNA for the CDR3: TGTGCCAGCAGCTTGCAGGGCTACGAGCAGTACTTC. This encodes CASSLQGYEQYF.

This clonotype was recorded only once. Since the CDR3 does not end with the conserved phenylalanine or tryptophan, this likely comes from a read error. It is unclear where the CDR3 begins or ends on the DNA, so no DNA is shown, and the CDR3 is as TCRdb lists it. The J gene is TRBJ2-5, the V gene TRBV19. Germline V gene sequence: CDR1 LNHDA, CDR2 SQIVND (reference sequence). The CDR3 sequence runs 8 residues, both termini included. CDR3 in amino acids: CASSDKAV.

This clonotype has at least ten counts. The chain recombines TRBV7-9 with TRBJ2-5; 7 positions agree with TRBD1. The V and J ends lost 5 bases and 0 bases, in that order; junction bases with no gene match: 6. Germline CDR1 reads SEHNR; CDR2 reads FQNEAQ (reference sequence). This CDR3 comprises 15 residues. The CDR3 here is CASSPTGSYQETQYF. The CDR3 nucleotides are TGTGCCAGCAGCCCGACAGGGTCTTACCAAGAGACCCAGTACTTC.

The chain carries TRBV9 and TRBJ2-7; no clear D gene. CDR3 length equals 15 residues. V lost 4 bases and J lost 0, with 14 bases in between. Germline V gives CDR1 SGDLS, CDR2 YYNGEE. The CDR3 nucleotides are TGTGCCAGCAGCAAGGGCCTGGGGTTCTCCTACGAGCAGTACTTC. Its protein product is CASSKGLGFSYEQYF.

This clonotype was recorded at least ten times. The chain has TRBV9 and TRBJ1-1; 9 positions match TRBD1. The CDR3 has 13 residues. J was trimmed by 7 bases and V by 2 bases; bases with no gene match: 3. CDR1 is SGDLS, CDR2 YYNGEE, per germline. The CDR3 sequence: CASSVGTGNEAFF. For the CDR3, the DNA is TGTGCCAGCAGCGTCGGGACAGGGAATGAAGCTTTCTTT.

In the case of this clonotype: The missing conserved phenylalanine or tryptophan at the end of this CDR3 makes a read error likely. V gene TRBV29-1 combines with J gene TRBJ2-5; TRBD1 aligns across 8 bases. Trimming took 7 bases from V and 4 from J; bases not matched to a gene: 11. The CDR3 is 14 residues long. Germline CDR1 SQVTM, CDR2 ANQGSEA. The CDR3 sequence: CSACPAGGGETQYS. CDR3 coding DNA: TGCAGCGCTTGTCCTGCAGGGGGCGGAGAGACCCAGTACTCC.

This clonotype was seen repeatedly, ten times or more. The rearrangement uses TRBV13 and TRBJ2-5; D not certain. This CDR3 is 16 amino acids long. Trimming cost V 4 bases and J 1 base, with 16 bases left between them. Germline CDR1 PRHDT, CDR2 FYEKMQ (reference sequence). CDR3 region: CASSSFGEDRQETQYF. CDR3 coding DNA: TGTGCCAGCAGCTCCTTCGGAGAGGATCGCCAAGAGACCCAGTACTTC.

This clonotype has more than one count but fewer than ten. The rearrangement uses TRBV4-3 and TRBJ1-2; TRBD1 matches at 9 bases. Losses at the gene ends were 1 base for V and 1 base for J; bases not matched to a gene: 1. This CDR3 contains 15 residues. Germline loops: CDR1 LGHNA, CDR2 YSLEER. CDR3 protein: CASSQGTGVNYGYTF. In DNA, the CDR3 is TGCGCCAGCAGCCAAGGGACAGGGGTTAACTATGGCTACACCTTC.

This chain links TRBV11-2 with TRBJ2-2; the D gene is possibly TRBD1 (6 bases). Trimming removed 4 bases at V and 8 bases at J, with 8 bases between. This CDR3 contains 12 residues. Germline V gives CDR1 SGHAT, CDR2 FQNNGV. CDR3 bases: TGTGCCAGCAGCTACGACAGGGGGGAGCTGTTTTTT. As protein: CASSYDRGELFF.

This clonotype was seen only a few times. This chain joins TRBV20-1 and TRBJ2-5; 8 nucleotides line up with TRBD2. Germline-derived CDR1 and CDR2 are DFQATT and SNEGSKA (reference sequence). This CDR3 has 14 amino acids. V shed 1 base, J shed 4 bases, and the junction held 5 bases outside the gene matches. CDR3 coding DNA: TGCAGTGCTAGAGGGACGGGGGGGCGAGAGACCCAGTACTTC. Encoded protein: CSARGTGGRETQYF.